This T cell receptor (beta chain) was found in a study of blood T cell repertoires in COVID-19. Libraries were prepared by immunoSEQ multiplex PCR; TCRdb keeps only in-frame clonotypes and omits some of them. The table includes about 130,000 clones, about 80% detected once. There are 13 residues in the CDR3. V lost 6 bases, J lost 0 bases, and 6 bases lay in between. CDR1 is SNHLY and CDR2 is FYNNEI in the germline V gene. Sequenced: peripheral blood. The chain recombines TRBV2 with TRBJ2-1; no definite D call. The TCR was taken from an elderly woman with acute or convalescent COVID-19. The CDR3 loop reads CASSEDSYNEQFF. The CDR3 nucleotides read TGTGCCAGCAGCGAGGACTCCTACAATGAGCAGTTCTTC.